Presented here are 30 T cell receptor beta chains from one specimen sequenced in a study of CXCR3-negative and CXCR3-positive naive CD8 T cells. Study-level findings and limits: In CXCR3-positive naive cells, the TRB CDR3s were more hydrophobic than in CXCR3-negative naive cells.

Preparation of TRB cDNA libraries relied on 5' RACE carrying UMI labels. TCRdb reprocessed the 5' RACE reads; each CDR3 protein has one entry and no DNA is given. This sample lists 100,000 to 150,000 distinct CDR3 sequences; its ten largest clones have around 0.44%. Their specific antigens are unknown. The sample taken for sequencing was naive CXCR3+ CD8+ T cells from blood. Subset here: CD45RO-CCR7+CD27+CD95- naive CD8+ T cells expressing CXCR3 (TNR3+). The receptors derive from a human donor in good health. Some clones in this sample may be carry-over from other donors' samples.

The CDR3 is CASSERGGSFYEQYF. This chain joins TRBV2 and TRBJ2-7; lacking DNA, the TRBD1 call made by TCRdb goes unchecked. Germline values: CDR1 SNHLY, CDR2 FYNNEI. The CDR3 has 15 residues.

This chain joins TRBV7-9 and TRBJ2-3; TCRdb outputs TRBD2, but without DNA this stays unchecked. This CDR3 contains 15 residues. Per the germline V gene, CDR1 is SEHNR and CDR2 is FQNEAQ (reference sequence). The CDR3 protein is CASSFGLAGADTQYF.

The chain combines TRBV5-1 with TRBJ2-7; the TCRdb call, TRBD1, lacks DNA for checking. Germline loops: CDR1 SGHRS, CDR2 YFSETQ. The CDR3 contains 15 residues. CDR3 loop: CASSWGDIRGHEQYF.

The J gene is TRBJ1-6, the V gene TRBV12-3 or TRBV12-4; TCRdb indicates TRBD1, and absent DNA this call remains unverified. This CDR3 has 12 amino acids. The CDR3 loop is CASTLGNSPLHF.

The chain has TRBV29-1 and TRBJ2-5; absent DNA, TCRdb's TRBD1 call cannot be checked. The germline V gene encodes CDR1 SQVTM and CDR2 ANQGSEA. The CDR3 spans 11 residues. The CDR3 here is CGVTGGETQYF.

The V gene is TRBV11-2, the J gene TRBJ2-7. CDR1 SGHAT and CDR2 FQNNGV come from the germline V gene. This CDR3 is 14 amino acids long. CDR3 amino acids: CASSLDTGVYEQYF.

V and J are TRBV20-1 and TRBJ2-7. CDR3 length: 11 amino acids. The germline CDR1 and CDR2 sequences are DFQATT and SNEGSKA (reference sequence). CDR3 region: CSAGLAYEQYF.

CDR3 sequence: CASSFQRGGDTEAFF. The rearrangement uses TRBV7-8 and TRBJ1-1. Germline values: CDR1 SGHVS, CDR2 FQNEAQ. The CDR3 contains 15 residues.

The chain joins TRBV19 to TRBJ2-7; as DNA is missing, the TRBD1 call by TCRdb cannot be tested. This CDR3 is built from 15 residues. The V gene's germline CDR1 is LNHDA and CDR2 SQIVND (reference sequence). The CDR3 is CASSIGQVISYEQYF.

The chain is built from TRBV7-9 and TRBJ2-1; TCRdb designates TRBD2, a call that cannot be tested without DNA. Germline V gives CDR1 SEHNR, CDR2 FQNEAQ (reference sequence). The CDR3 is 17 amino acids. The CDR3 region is CASSSGLADYSYNEQFF.

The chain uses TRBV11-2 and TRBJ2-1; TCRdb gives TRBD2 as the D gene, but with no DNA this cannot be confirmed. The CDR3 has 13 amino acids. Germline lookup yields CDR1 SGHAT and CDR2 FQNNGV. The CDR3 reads CASSPRLANEQFF.

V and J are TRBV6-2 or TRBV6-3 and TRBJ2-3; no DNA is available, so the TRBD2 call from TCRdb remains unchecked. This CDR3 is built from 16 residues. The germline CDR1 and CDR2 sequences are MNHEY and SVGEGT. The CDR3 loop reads CASSALLAVVTDTQYF.

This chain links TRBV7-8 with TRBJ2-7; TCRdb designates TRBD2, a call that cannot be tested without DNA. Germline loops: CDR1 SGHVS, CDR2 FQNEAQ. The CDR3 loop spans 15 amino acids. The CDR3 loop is CASSPRADSSYEQYF. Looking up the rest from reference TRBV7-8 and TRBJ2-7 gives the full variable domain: GAGVSQSPRYKVAKRGQDVALRCDPISGHVSLFWYQQALGQGPEFLTYFQNEAQLDKSGLPSDRFFAERPEGSVSTLKIQRTQQEDSAVYLCASSPRADSSYEQYFGPGTRLTVT.

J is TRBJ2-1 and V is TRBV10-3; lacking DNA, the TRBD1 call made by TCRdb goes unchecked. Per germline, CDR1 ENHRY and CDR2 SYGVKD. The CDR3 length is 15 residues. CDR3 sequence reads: CAISPGTSSYNEQFF.

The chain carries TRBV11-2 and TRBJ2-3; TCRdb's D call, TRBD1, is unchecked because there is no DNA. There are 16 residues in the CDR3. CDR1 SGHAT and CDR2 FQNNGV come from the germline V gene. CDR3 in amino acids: CASSLAIGRVGDTQYF.

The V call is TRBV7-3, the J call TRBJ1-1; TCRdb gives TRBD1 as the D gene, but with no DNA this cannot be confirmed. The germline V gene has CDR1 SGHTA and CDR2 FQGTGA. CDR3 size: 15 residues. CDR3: CASSLNLGVNTEAFF.

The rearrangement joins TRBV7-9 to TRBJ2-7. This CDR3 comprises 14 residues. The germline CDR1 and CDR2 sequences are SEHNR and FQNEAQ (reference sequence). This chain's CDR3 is CASSSSGGMYEQYF. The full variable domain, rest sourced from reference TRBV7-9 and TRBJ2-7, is DTGVSQNPRHKITKRGQNVTFRCDPISEHNRLYWYRQTLGQGPEFLTYFQNEAQLEKSRLLSDRFSAERPKGSFSTLEIQRTEQGDSAMYLCASSSSGGMYEQYFGPGTRLTVT.

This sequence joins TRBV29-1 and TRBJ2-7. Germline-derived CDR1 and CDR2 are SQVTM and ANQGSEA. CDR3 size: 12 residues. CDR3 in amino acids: CSVSVSSYEQYF.

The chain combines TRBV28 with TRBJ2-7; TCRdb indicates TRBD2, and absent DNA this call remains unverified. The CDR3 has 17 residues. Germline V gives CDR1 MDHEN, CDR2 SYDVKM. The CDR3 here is CASSFGIAGGPTYEQYF. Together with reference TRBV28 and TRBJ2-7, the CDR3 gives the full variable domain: DVKVTQSSRYLVKRTGEKVFLECVQDMDHENMFWYRQDPGLGLRLIYFSYDVKMKEKGDIPEGYSVSREKKERFSLILESASTNQTSMYLCASSFGIAGGPTYEQYFGPGTRLTVT.

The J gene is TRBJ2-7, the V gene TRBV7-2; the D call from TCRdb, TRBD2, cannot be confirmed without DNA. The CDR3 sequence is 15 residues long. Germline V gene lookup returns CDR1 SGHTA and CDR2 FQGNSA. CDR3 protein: CASSLYPGLNYEQYF.

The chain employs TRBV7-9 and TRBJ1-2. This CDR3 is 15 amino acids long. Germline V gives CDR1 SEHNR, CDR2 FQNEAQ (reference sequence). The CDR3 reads CASSQGPTLGYGYTF.

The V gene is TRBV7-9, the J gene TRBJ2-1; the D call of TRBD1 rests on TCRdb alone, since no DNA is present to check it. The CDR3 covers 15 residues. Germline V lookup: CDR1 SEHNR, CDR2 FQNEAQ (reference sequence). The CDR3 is CASRDRAGVHNEQFF.

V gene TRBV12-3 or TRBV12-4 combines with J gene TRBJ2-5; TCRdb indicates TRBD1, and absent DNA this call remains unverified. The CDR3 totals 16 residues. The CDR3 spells CASSARSEREQETQYF.

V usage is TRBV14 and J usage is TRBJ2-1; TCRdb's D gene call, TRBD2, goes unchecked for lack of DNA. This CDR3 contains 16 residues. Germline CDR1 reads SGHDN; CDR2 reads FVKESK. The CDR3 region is CASSQEKSGGPYEQFF.

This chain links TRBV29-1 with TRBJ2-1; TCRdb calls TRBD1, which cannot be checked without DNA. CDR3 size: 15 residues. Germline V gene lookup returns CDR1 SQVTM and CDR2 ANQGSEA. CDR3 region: CSVSGDRYAPVEQFF.

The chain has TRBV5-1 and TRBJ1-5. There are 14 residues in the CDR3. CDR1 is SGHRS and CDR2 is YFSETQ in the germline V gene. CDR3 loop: CASSLASGGQPQHF.

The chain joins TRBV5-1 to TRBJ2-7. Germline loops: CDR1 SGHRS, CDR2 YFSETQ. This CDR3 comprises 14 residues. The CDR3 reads CASTPIEATYEQYF.

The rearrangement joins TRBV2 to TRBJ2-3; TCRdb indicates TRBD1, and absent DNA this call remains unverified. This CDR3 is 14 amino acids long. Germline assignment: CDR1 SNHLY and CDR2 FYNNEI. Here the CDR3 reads CASSEVRGTDTQYF.

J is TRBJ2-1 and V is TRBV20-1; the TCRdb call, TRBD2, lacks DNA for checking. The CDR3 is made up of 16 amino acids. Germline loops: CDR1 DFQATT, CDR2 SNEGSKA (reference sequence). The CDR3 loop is CSARGLAGVSYNEQFF.

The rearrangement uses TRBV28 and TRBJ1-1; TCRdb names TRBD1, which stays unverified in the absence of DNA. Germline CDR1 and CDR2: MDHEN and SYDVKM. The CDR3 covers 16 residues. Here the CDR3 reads CASSLWDQGADTEAFF.